A selection of T cell receptor beta chains follows, all from one sample in a study of identifying expanded T cells in peripheral blood. Data came from immunoSEQ multiplex PCR; TCRdb stores just in-frame clones and leaves some out. The sample carries under 100,000 clones, roughly 90% recorded once. The sample comprised blood. These receptors originate from a person aged 18 to 75 in good health. Each CDR3 is given with its conserved first and last residue. The D gene is left open where the match is weak. Only some rows state a clone size, as once, few, many or a class for expanded clones.

D gene: .; V gene: TRBV18; J gene: TRBJ1-4; clone size: .; CDR3 DNA: TGTGCCAGCTCACCCCTCGAGGGAGATAATGAAAAACTGTTTTTT; CDR3 protein: CASSPLEGDNEKLFF
D gene: .; V gene: TRBV11-2; J gene: TRBJ2-3; clone size: .; CDR3 DNA: TGTGCCAGCAGCCCAAAGCTGGACCCGGTGGTGGATACGCAGTATTTT; CDR3 protein: CASSPKLDPVVDTQYF
D gene: .; V gene: TRBV19; J gene: TRBJ1-2; clone size: .; CDR3 DNA: TGTGCCAGTAGTATAAGGACGGGACTTAACTATGGCTACACCTTC; CDR3 protein: CASSIRTGLNYGYTF
D gene: .; V gene: TRBV15; J gene: TRBJ1-2; clone size: once; CDR3 DNA: TGTGCCACCAGCAGGGGAGACACGCTGTGGTATGGCTACACCTTC; CDR3 protein: CATSRGDTLWYGYTF
D gene: .; V gene: TRBV27; J gene: TRBJ1-2; clone size: .; CDR3 DNA: TGTGCCAGCAGTAAGAATTATGGCTACACCTTC; CDR3 protein: CASSKNYGYTF
D gene: TRBD1; V gene: TRBV6-1; J gene: TRBJ1-2; clone size: .; CDR3 DNA: TGTGCCAGCAGCTCCGGACAGGGCGGTGGCTACACCTTC; CDR3 protein: CASSSGQGGGYTF
D gene: .; V gene: TRBV7-8; J gene: TRBJ1-2; clone size: .; CDR3 DNA: TGTGCCAGCAGCTTAGGGGCTTTGGAGACCTATGGCTACACCTTC; CDR3 protein: CASSLGALETYGYTF
D gene: .; V gene: TRBV9; J gene: TRBJ2-1; clone size: .; CDR3 DNA: TGTGCCAGCAGCGAAAGAGGGAGGAATGAGCAGTTCTTC; CDR3 protein: CASSERGRNEQFF
D gene: TRBD1; V gene: TRBV5-1; J gene: TRBJ2-2; clone size: .; CDR3 DNA: TGCGCCAGCAGCATGCCCCGGGACAGCTTTGCGAACACCGGGGAGCTGTTTTTT; CDR3 protein: CASSMPRDSFANTGELFF
D gene: TRBD1; V gene: TRBV12-5; J gene: TRBJ1-3; clone size: .; CDR3 DNA: TGTGCTAGTGGCCCTGAGAGACAGGGGGCCTACACCATATATTTT; CDR3 protein: CASGPERQGAYTIYF
D gene: TRBD1; V gene: TRBV29-1; J gene: TRBJ1-1; clone size: .; CDR3 DNA: TGCAGCGTTGAAGCAGGGACAGGGAACACTGAAGCTTTCTTT; CDR3 protein: CSVEAGTGNTEAFF
D gene: .; V gene: TRBV30; J gene: TRBJ2-1; clone size: .; CDR3 DNA: TGTGCCTGGAACTTAGCGTCCTCCTACAATGAGCAGTTCTTC; CDR3 protein: CAWNLASSYNEQFF
D gene: TRBD1; V gene: TRBV9; J gene: TRBJ2-1; clone size: .; CDR3 DNA: TGTGCCAGCAGCCCATCGACAGGGTGGGGCAATGAGCAGTTCTTC; CDR3 protein: CASSPSTGWGNEQFF
D gene: TRBD1; V gene: TRBV4-1; J gene: TRBJ1-1; clone size: .; CDR3 DNA: TGCGCCAGCAGCCAAGATCCAGACAGGGGAATACCGACTGAAGCTTTCTTT; CDR3 protein: CASSQDPDRGIPTEAFF
D gene: .; V gene: TRBV7-8; J gene: TRBJ2-3; clone size: .; CDR3 DNA: TGTGCCAGCACTCGACAATGGGGGGCGGGCGTTACGCAGTATTTT; CDR3 protein: CASTRQWGAGVTQYF
D gene: .; V gene: TRBV15; J gene: TRBJ2-1; clone size: .; CDR3 DNA: TGTGCCACCATCTTCGACGGGTCCTCAAACAATGAGCAGTTCTTC; CDR3 protein: CATIFDGSSNNEQFF
D gene: .; V gene: TRBV12-5; J gene: TRBJ2-1; clone size: .; CDR3 DNA: TGTGCTAGTGGTTTGACGGGGAGCTCCTACAATGAGCAGTTCTTC; CDR3 protein: CASGLTGSSYNEQFF
D gene: TRBD1; V gene: TRBV7-2; J gene: TRBJ1-1; clone size: .; CDR3 DNA: TGTGCCAGCAGCCTACGGGGACAGGGGGCCTCTGAAGCTTTCTTT; CDR3 protein: CASSLRGQGASEAFF
D gene: .; V gene: TRBV6-1; J gene: TRBJ1-2; clone size: .; CDR3 DNA: TGTGCCAGCAGTGAACGTATCAACGGCTATGGCTACACCTTC; CDR3 protein: CASSERINGYGYTF
D gene: .; V gene: TRBV27; J gene: TRBJ2-3; clone size: .; CDR3 DNA: TGTGCCAGCAGTTTAACGGGTGGGGGGGGCGCAGATACGCAGTATTTT; CDR3 protein: CASSLTGGGGADTQYF
D gene: .; V gene: TRBV5-1; J gene: TRBJ2-1; clone size: .; CDR3 DNA: TGCGCCAGCAGCTTAGCAGGATCGAGCTCCTACAATGAGCAGTTCTTC; CDR3 protein: CASSLAGSSSYNEQFF
D gene: .; V gene: TRBV5-1; J gene: TRBJ2-5; clone size: once; CDR3 DNA: TGCGCCAGCAGCTTGGCCACAGGGAGGCAAGAGACCCAGTACTTC; CDR3 protein: CASSLATGRQETQYF
D gene: .; V gene: TRBV4-2; J gene: TRBJ1-3; clone size: .; CDR3 DNA: TGTGCCAGCAGCCAAGTGTACGAGTTTGGAAACACCATATATTTT; CDR3 protein: CASSQVYEFGNTIYF
D gene: .; V gene: TRBV5-4; J gene: TRBJ1-2; clone size: .; CDR3 DNA: TGTGCCAGCAGCTTGACTCTAAACTATGGCTACACCTTC; CDR3 protein: CASSLTLNYGYTF
D gene: .; V gene: TRBV15; J gene: TRBJ2-7; clone size: .; CDR3 DNA: TGTGCCACCAGCATTGGGCGCGAGCAGTACTTC; CDR3 protein: CATSIGREQYF
D gene: .; V gene: TRBV7-2; J gene: TRBJ1-3; clone size: once; CDR3 DNA: TGTGCCAGCAGCTTCTCCACTCCTGGAAACACCATATATTTT; CDR3 protein: CASSFSTPGNTIYF
D gene: .; V gene: TRBV18; J gene: TRBJ2-5; clone size: .; CDR3 DNA: TGTGCCAGCTCTACCGACAGTGTACAAGAGACCCAGTACTTC; CDR3 protein: CASSTDSVQETQYF
D gene: .; V gene: TRBV7-2; J gene: TRBJ1-5; clone size: .; CDR3 DNA: TGTGCCAGCAGCTTAGTTTCCGTTTATAGCAATCAGCCCCAGCATTTT; CDR3 protein: CASSLVSVYSNQPQHF
D gene: .; V gene: TRBV11-3; J gene: TRBJ1-1; clone size: .; CDR3 DNA: TGTGCCAGCAGCGGCGACAGACCTGAAGCTTTCTTT; CDR3 protein: CASSGDRPEAFF